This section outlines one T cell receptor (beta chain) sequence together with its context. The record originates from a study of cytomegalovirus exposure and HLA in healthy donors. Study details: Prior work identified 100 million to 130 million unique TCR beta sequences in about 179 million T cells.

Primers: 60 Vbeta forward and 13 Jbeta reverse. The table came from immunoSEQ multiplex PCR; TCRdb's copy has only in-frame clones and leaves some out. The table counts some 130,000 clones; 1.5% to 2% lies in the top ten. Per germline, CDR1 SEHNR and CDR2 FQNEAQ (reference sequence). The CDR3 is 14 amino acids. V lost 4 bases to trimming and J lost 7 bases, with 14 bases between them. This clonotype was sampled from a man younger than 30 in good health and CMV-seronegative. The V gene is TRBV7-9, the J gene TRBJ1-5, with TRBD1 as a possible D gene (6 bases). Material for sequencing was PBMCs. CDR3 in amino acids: CASSSHRDQQPQHF. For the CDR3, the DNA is TGTGCCAGCAGCTCCCACAGGGATCAACAGCCCCAGCATTTT.